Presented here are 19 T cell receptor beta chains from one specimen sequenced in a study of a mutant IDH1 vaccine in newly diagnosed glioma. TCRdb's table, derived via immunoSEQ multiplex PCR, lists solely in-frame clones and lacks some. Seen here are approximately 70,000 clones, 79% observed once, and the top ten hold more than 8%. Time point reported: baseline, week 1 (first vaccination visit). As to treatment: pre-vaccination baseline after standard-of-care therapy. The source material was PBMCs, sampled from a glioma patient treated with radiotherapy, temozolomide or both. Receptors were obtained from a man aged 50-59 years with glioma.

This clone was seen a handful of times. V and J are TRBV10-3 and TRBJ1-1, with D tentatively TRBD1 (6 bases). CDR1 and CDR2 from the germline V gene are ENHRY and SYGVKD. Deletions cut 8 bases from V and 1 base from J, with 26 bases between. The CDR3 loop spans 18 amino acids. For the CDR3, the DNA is TGTGCCATCGGGGGCACCATCGGAAAGGTCTCTGGGAACACTGAAGCTTTCTTT. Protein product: CAIGGTIGKVSGNTEAFF.

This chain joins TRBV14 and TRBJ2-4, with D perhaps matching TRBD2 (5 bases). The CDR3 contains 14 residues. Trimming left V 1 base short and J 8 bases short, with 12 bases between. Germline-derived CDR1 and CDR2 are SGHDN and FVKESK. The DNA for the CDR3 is TGTGCCAGCAGCCAAGTTTACCCGGAGGACATTCAGTACTTC. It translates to CASSQVYPEDIQYF.

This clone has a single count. CDR3 in amino acids: CSVEGGMDIQYF. For the CDR3, the DNA is TGCAGCGTTGAGGGAGGGATGGACATTCAGTACTTC. The chain has TRBV29-1 and TRBJ2-4; 7 bases match TRBD2. The J segment lost 8 bases and the V segment lost 3 bases, leaving 4 bases of the junction unmatched. From germline, CDR1 is SQVTM and CDR2 ANQGSEA. The CDR3 sequence is 12 residues long.

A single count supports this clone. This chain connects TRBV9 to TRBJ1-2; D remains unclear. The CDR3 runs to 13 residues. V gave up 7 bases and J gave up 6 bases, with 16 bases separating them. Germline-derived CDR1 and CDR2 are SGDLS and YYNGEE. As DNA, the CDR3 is TGTGCCAGCGGGTCTGCAGGCAGGAATGGCTACACCTTC. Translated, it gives CASGSAGRNGYTF.

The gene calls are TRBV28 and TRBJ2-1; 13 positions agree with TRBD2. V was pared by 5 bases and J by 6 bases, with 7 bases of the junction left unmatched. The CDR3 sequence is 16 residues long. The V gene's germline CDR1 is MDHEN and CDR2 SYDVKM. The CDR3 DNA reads TGTGCCAGCAGTCTTCTGGGACTAGCGGGGCGCAATGAGCAGTTCTTC. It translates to CASSLLGLAGRNEQFF.

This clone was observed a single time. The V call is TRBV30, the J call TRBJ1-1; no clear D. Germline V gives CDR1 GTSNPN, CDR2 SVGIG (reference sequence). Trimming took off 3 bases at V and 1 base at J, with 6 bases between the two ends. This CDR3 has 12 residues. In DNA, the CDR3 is TGTGCCTGGAGAGAAAGGAACACTGAAGCTTTCTTT. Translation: CAWRERNTEAFF.

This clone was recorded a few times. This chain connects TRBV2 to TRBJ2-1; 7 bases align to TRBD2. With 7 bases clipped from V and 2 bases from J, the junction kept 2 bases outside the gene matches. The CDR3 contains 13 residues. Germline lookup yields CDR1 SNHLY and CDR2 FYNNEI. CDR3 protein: CASKGGAYNEQFF. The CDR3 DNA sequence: TGTGCCAGCAAGGGAGGGGCCTACAATGAGCAGTTCTTC.

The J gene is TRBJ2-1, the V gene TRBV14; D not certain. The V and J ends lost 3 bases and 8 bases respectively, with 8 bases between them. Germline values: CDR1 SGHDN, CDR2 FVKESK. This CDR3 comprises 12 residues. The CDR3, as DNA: TGTGCCAGCAGCCACCAGTACGATGAGCAGTTCTTC. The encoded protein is CASSHQYDEQFF.

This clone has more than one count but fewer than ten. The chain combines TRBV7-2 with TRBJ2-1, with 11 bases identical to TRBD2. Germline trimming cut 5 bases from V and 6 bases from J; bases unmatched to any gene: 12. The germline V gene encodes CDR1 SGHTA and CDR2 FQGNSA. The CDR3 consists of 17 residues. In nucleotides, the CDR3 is TGTGCCAGCAGCATTAGCGGGGGGGCCGAGTCCGCCAATGAGCAGTTCTTC. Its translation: CASSISGGAESANEQFF.

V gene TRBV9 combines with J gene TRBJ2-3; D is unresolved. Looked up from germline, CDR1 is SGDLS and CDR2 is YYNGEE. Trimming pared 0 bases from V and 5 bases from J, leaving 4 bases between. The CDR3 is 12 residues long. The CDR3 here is CASSVEQDTQYF. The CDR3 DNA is TGTGCCAGCAGCGTAGAACAAGATACGCAGTATTTT.

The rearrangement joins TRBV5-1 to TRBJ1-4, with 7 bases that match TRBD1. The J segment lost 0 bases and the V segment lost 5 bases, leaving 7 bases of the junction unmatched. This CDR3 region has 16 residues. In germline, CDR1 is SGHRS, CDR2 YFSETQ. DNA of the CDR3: TGCGCCAGCAGTACGGGACAGTATGCAACTAATGAAAAACTGTTTTTT. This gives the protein CASSTGQYATNEKLFF.

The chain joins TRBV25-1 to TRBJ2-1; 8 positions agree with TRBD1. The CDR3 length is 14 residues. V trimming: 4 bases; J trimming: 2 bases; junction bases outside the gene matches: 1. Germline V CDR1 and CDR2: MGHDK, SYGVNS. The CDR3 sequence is CASSAGQAYNEQFF. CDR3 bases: TGTGCCAGCAGTGCGGGACAGGCCTACAATGAGCAGTTCTTC.

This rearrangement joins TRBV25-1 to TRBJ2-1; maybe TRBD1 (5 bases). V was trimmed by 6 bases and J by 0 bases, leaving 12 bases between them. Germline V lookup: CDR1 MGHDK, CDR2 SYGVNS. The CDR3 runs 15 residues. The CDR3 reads CASSPAGISYNEQFF. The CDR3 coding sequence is TGTGCCAGCAGCCCAGCAGGGATCTCCTACAATGAGCAGTTCTTC.

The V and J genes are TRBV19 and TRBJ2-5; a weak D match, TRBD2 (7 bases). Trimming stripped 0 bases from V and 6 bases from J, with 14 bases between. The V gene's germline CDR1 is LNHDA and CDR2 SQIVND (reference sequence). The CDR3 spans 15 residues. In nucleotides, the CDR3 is TGTGCCAGTAGTATAGATCTAAACGGGGGGCAGACCCAGTACTTC. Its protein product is CASSIDLNGGQTQYF.

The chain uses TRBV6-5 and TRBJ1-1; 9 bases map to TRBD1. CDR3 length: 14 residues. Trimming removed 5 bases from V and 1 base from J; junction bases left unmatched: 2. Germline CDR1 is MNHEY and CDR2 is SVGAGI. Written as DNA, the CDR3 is TGTGCCAGCAGTGGACAGGGGCCGAACACTGAAGCTTTCTTT. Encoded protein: CASSGQGPNTEAFF.

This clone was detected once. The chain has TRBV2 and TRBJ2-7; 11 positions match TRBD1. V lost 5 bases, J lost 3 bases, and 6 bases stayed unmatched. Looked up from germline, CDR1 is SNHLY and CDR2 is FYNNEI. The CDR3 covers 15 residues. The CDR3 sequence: CASSPRTGGGYEQYF. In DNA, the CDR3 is TGTGCCAGCAGTCCGAGGACAGGGGGCGGCTACGAGCAGTACTTC. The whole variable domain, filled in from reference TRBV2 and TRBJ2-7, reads EPEVTQTPSHQVTQMGQEVILRCVPISNHLYFYWYRQILGQKVEFLVSFYNNEISEKSEIFDDQFSVERPDGSNFTLKIRSTKLEDSAMYFCASSPRTGGGYEQYFGPGTRLTVT.

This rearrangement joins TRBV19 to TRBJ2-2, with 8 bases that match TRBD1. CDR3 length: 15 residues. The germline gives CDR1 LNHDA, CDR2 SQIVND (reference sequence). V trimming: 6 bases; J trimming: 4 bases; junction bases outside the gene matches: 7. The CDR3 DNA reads TGTGCCAGTAGCATTAGGACAGGGCTCACCGGGGAGCTGTTTTTT. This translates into CASSIRTGLTGELFF.

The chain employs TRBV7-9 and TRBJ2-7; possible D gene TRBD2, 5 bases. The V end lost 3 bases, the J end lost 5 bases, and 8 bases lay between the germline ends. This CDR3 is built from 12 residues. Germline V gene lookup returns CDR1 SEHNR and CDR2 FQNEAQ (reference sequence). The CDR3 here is CASSLRRNEQYF. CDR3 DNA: TGTGCCAGCAGCTTGAGGAGGAACGAGCAGTACTTC.

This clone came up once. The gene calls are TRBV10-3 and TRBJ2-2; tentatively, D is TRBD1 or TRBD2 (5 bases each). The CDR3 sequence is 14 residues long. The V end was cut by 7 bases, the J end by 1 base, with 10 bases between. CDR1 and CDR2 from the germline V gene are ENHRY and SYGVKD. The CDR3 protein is CAITGTGNTGELFF. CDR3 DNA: TGTGCCATCACCGGGACGGGGAACACCGGGGAGCTGTTTTTT.